A selection of T cell receptor beta chains follows, all from one sample in a study of blood T cell repertoires in COVID-19. TCRdb's table, derived via immunoSEQ multiplex PCR, lists solely in-frame clones and lacks some. The data contain 200,000 to 300,000 clones, 84% of them seen just once; the ten biggest clones take up 4%. Sequencing was carried out using peripheral blood. The receptors here all came from a man aged 50-60 years with acute or convalescent COVID-19. The CDR3 runs from the conserved cysteine through the conserved F or W. The order of the fields is D gene, J gene, clone size, V gene, CDR3 protein, CDR3 DNA. D genes are given only for firm matches. A row's size may be missing; if present it is once, few, many or a size class.

- TRBJ2-1 - TRBV4-1 CASSHRLKNSYNEQFF TGCGCCAGCAGCCACCGACTGAAAAACTCCTACAATGAGCAGTTCTTC
TRBD1 TRBJ1-5 - TRBV30 CAWSQGTGGRHQPQHF TGTGCCTGGAGTCAGGGAACAGGGGGCCGCCATCAGCCCCAGCATTTT
TRBD2 TRBJ2-5 few TRBV10-3 CAIGPGLAGGRETQYF TGTGCCATCGGGCCGGGACTAGCGGGAGGGCGAGAGACCCAGTACTTC
TRBD1 TRBJ1-2 - TRBV5-8 CASSLEGGEGYGYTF TGTGCCAGCAGCTTGGAAGGGGGCGAGGGCTATGGCTACACCTTC
- TRBJ1-3 - TRBV6-4 CASPCGQRSSGNTIYF TGTGCCAGCCCTTGTGGACAGCGTAGCTCTGGAAACACCATATATTTT
- TRBJ1-2 once TRBV3-1/TRBV3-2 CASRHRNPNYGYTF TGTGCCAGCAGACACAGGAACCCTAACTATGGCTACACCTTC
- TRBJ1-5 - TRBV7-8 CASSPRQDYSNQPQHF TGTGCCAGCAGCCCCAGACAGGATTATAGCAATCAGCCCCAGCATTTT
- TRBJ2-7 few TRBV6-5 CASTPRGSAEQYF TGTGCCAGCACCCCCCGGGGATCTGCCGAGCAGTACTTC
- TRBJ2-5 - TRBV6-5 CASMSGAEQETQYF TGTGCCAGCATGTCTGGCGCGGAACAAGAGACCCAGTACTTC
- TRBJ1-6 - TRBV7-2 CASSLTGNRFYNSPLHF TGTGCCAGCAGCTTAACAGGGAACCGATTCTATAATTCACCCCTCCACTTT
- TRBJ2-5 - TRBV11-2 CASSSLQEYQETQYF TGTGCCAGCAGCTCCCTACAGGAGTACCAAGAGACCCAGTACTTC
- TRBJ2-7 - TRBV3-1/TRBV3-2 CASSQGTVLGEQYF TGTGCCAGCAGCCAAGGGACAGTCCTTGGGGAGCAGTACTTC
TRBD2 TRBJ2-1 once TRBV5-1 CASSREGGSSNEQFF TGCGCCAGCAGCAGGGAGGGCGGGAGTTCCAATGAGCAGTTCTTC
- TRBJ1-1 - TRBV13 CASSAENTEAFF TGTGCCAGCAGTGCAGAGAACACTGAAGCTTTCTTT
- TRBJ1-2 - TRBV20-1 CSASDPGGHGYTF TGCAGTGCTAGTGATCCGGGGGGCCATGGCTACACCTTC
- TRBJ1-2 - TRBV7-8 CASSPLTNYGYTF TGTGCCAGCAGCCCACTCACCAACTATGGCTACACCTTC
TRBD1 TRBJ1-2 - TRBV30 CAWGQGGSGYTF TGTGCCTGGGGACAGGGAGGGTCTGGCTACACCTTC
TRBD1 TRBJ1-6 - TRBV7-8 CASTLTGDRGNSPLHF TGTGCCAGCACCCTAACCGGGGACAGGGGGAATTCACCCCTCCACTTT
- TRBJ1-4 - TRBV12-3/TRBV12-4 CASSFWGSEKLFF TGTGCCAGCAGTTTTTGGGGCAGTGAAAAACTGTTTTTT
TRBD1 TRBJ1-6 - TRBV30 CACGQGASSPLHF TGTGCCTGTGGACAGGGGGCATCGTCACCCCTCCACTTT
- TRBJ1-3 - TRBV28 CASSLGAPNTIYF TGTGCCAGCAGTTTAGGGGCGCCAAACACCATATATTTT
TRBD1 TRBJ1-6 - TRBV28 CASSLVTGGNSPLHF TGTGCCAGCAGTTTGGTTACAGGGGGTAATTCACCCCTCCACTTT
TRBD1 TRBJ1-1 - TRBV24-1 CATSAPGQGTEAFF TGTGCCACCAGTGCCCCGGGACAGGGCACTGAAGCTTTCTTT
TRBD2 TRBJ2-5 once TRBV11-2 CASSSWTSGGEETQYF TGTGCCAGCAGCTCATGGACTAGCGGGGGGGAAGAGACCCAGTACTTC
- TRBJ2-7 - TRBV7-8 CASSLGPGLAYEQYF TGTGCCAGCAGCTTAGGGCCAGGCCTCGCCTACGAGCAGTACTTC
- TRBJ1-4 - TRBV18 CASSPYSDNEKLFF TGTGCCAGCTCACCATACAGTGATAATGAAAAACTGTTTTTT
TRBD2 TRBJ2-5 - TRBV12-3/TRBV12-4 CASTMGGVETQYF TGTGCCAGCACTATGGGGGGGGTAGAGACCCAGTACTTC
- TRBJ2-2 - TRBV5-4 CASSLKGANTGELFF TGTGCCAGCAGCTTGAAAGGAGCGAACACCGGGGAGCTGTTTTTT
- TRBJ1-2 - TRBV3-1/TRBV3-2 CASSQEGVPYTF TGTGCCAGCAGCCAAGAAGGGGTCCCATACACCTTC
- TRBJ1-2 - TRBV28 CASSSPVAGYTF TGTGCCAGCAGTTCACCGGTTGCCGGCTACACCTTC
- TRBJ2-7 - TRBV21-1 CASSKRKGTPLDEQYF TGTGCCAGCAGCAAACGAAAGGGGACACCGCTAGACGAGCAGTACTTC
- TRBJ1-5 few TRBV5-1 CASSLKGLSNQPQHF TGCGCCAGCAGCTTGAAGGGACTTAGCAATCAGCCCCAGCATTTT
- TRBJ2-7 few TRBV12-3/TRBV12-4 CASNLGRGHEQYF TGTGCCAGCAACCTCGGGAGGGGGCACGAGCAGTACTTC
TRBD1 TRBJ2-3 - TRBV12-5 CASGLTTGGAWTDTQYF TGTGCTAGTGGCCTTACTACAGGGGGCGCATGGACAGATACGCAGTATTTT
- TRBJ2-7 - TRBV4-1 CASRPEVSSYEQYF TGCGCCAGCAGACCGGAGGTGAGCTCCTACGAGCAGTACTTC
- TRBJ2-6 - TRBV5-6 CASSPPPSGANVLTF TGTGCCAGCAGCCCCCCTCCCTCTGGGGCCAACGTCCTGACTTTC
- TRBJ1-1 - TRBV5-4 CASRPMTGNTEAFF TGTGCCAGCAGGCCCATGACAGGGAACACTGAAGCTTTCTTT
TRBD1 TRBJ2-7 - TRBV11-2 CASRPSADRNYEQYF TGTGCCAGCAGACCAAGCGCGGACAGGAACTACGAGCAGTACTTC
- TRBJ2-1 - TRBV9 CASSVEGVSYNEQFF TGTGCCAGCAGCGTAGAGGGGGTCTCCTACAATGAGCAGTTCTTC
- TRBJ1-2 few TRBV3-1/TRBV3-2 CASSLEDLPAYTF TGTGCCAGCAGCCTAGAAGACTTACCAGCCTACACCTTC
- TRBJ2-2 few TRBV5-4 CASSLGEEDTGELFF TGTGCCAGCAGCTTGGGAGAGGAGGACACCGGGGAGCTGTTTTTT
TRBD2 TRBJ2-1 - TRBV5-4 CASSFGASGRARKLF TGTGCCAGCAGCTTCGGCGCTAGCGGGAGGGCCAGAAAACTCTTC
TRBD2 TRBJ2-7 - TRBV11-2 CASNERGPFYEQYF TGTGCCAGCAACGAGCGGGGGCCCTTCTACGAGCAGTACTTC
- TRBJ1-1 - TRBV7-3 CASSLTAGISEAFF TGTGCCAGCAGCTTAACTGCGGGGATATCTGAAGCTTTCTTT
- TRBJ2-7 - TRBV19 CASSIGGTSYEQYF TGTGCCAGTAGTATAGGCGGCACCTCCTACGAGCAGTACTTC
TRBD1 TRBJ2-7 - TRBV6-5 CASSSGTDYEQYF TGTGCCAGCAGCTCCGGGACAGACTACGAGCAGTACTTC
TRBD2 TRBJ2-5 - TRBV7-8 CASSYQYLAGAETQYF TGTGCCAGCAGCTACCAATACCTAGCGGGGGCAGAGACCCAGTACTTC
TRBD1 TRBJ2-7 - TRBV30 CAWTPYRDRVVQRLDEQYF TGTGCCTGGACACCGTACCGGGACAGGGTGGTTCAGAGGTTGGACGAGCAGTACTTC
TRBD1 TRBJ1-2 - TRBV7-6 CASSSGQGDNGYTF TGTGCCAGCAGCTCCGGACAGGGAGATAATGGCTACACCTTC
- TRBJ1-1 - TRBV5-1 CASSLATGTEAFF TGCGCCAGCAGCTTGGCGACTGGGACTGAAGCTTTCTTT
TRBD1 TRBJ2-5 - TRBV10-3 CAIGGRDRQETQYF TGTGCCATCGGGGGCCGGGACAGACAAGAGACCCAGTACTTC
- TRBJ2-1 - TRBV12-3/TRBV12-4 CASIRGGVDEQFF TGTGCCAGCATCCGAGGGGGGGTGGATGAGCAGTTCTTC
TRBD2 TRBJ2-1 - TRBV7-9 CASSLRALAGDNEQFF TGTGCCAGCAGCCTAAGGGCACTAGCGGGAGACAATGAGCAGTTCTTC
- TRBJ2-6 few TRBV7-3 CASSPQGSSGANVLTF TGTGCCAGCAGCCCCCAGGGGAGCAGTGGGGCCAACGTCCTGACTTTC
- TRBJ1-2 - TRBV11-2 CASSSGGRGRYGYTF TGTGCCAGCAGTTCTGGGGGCAGGGGAAGATATGGCTACACCTTC
- TRBJ1-5 - TRBV27 CASSPLGQYNQPQHF TGTGCCAGCAGTCCCCTCGGACAGTACAATCAGCCCCAGCATTTT
- TRBJ2-7 - TRBV12-3/TRBV12-4 CASTLGQGGEQYF TGTGCCAGCACCTTGGGGCAGGGTGGCGAGCAGTACTTC